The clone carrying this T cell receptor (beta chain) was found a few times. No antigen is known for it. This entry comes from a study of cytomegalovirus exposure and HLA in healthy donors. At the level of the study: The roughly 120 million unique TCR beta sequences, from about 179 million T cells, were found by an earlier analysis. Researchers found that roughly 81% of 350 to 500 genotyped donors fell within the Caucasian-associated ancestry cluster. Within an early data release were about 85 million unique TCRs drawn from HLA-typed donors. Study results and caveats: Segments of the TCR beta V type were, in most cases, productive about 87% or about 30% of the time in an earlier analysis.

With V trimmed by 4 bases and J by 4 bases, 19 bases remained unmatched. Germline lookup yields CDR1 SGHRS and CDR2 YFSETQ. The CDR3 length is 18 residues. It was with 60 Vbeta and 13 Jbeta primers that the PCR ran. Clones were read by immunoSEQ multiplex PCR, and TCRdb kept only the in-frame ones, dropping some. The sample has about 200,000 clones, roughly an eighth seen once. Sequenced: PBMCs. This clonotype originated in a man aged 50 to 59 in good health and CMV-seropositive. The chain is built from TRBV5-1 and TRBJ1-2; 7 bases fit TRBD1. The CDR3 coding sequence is TGCGCCAGCAGCACCGGGCTTCGACAGGGTAGAACGGGCTATGGCTACACCTTC. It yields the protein CASSTGLRQGRTGYGYTF.